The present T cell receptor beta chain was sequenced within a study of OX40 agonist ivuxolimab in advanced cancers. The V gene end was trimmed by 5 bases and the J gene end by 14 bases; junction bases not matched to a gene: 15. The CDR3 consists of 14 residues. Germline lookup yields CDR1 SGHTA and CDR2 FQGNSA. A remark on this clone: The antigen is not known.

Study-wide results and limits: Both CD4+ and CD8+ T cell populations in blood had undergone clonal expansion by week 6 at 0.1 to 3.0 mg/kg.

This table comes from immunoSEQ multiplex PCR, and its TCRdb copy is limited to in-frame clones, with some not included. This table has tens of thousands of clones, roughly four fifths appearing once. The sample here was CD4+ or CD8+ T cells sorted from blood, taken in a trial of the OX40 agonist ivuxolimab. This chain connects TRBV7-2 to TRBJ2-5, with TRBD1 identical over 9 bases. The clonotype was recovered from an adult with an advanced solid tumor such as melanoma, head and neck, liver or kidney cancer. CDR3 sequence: CASSVIAGGTGFYF. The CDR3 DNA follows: TGTGCCAGCAGCGTGATAGCGGGCGGGACAGGGTTTTACTTC.